Presented here are 7 T cell receptor beta chains from one specimen sequenced in a study of blood T cell repertoires in COVID-19. Using immunoSEQ multiplex PCR, the repertoire was profiled, and TCRdb retains in-frame clones only, with some absent. The repertoire holds approximately 250,000 clones, with about 80% as singletons. The sequenced sample was peripheral blood. The receptors come from a woman in her forties or fifties with acute or convalescent COVID-19.

V is TRBV12-3 or TRBV12-4 and J is TRBJ1-1; TRBD1 agrees at 9 bases. CDR3 length: 13 amino acids. Trimming took 5 bases from V and 4 from J; bases not matched to a gene: 2. CDR3 coding DNA: TGTGCCAGCAGTGCGGGACAGGGCACTGAAGCTTTCTTT. Translated: CASSAGQGTEAFF.

The V gene is TRBV6-1, the J gene TRBJ1-6; 10 nucleotides agree with TRBD1. V shed 1 base and J 9 bases; nucleotides not matched to a gene: 3. This CDR3 comprises 15 residues. The germline gives CDR1 MNHNS, CDR2 SASEGT. CDR3 protein: CASSEGDRGTSPLHF. CDR3 nucleotide sequence: TGTGCCAGCAGTGAAGGGGACAGGGGAACTTCACCCCTCCACTTT.

The V gene is TRBV5-4, the J gene TRBJ2-7; TRBD1 aligns across 8 bases. The junction had 12 bases not matched to a gene; V was cut back by 3 bases and J by 1 base. The CDR3 has 17 amino acids. The germline CDR1 and CDR2 sequences are SGHNT and YYREEE (reference sequence). CDR3 residues: CASSSGQGGMASYEQYF. The DNA for the CDR3 is TGTGCCAGCAGCTCCGGACAGGGAGGTATGGCATCCTACGAGCAGTACTTC.

The chain is built from TRBV4-2 and TRBJ2-7, with TRBD1 as a possible D gene (6 bases). Trimming took 1 base from V and 2 from J, leaving 9 bases between them. The V gene's germline CDR1 is LGHNA and CDR2 YNFKEQ. This CDR3 is built from 14 residues. The CDR3 DNA reads as TGTGCCAGCAGCCAAGGGGGGCGGACCTACGAGCAGTACTTC. As protein: CASSQGGRTYEQYF.

The chain employs TRBV19 and TRBJ1-2; TRBD1 is a possible D gene (6 bases). This CDR3 has 13 amino acids. Trimming left V 6 bases short and J 4 bases short, with 12 bases between. Germline-derived CDR1 and CDR2 are LNHDA and SQIVND (reference sequence). CDR3: CASSRGRGYGYTF. The CDR3 DNA reads as TGTGCCAGTAGCCGAGGCAGGGGCTATGGCTACACCTTC.

This chain uses TRBV5-4 with TRBJ2-1, with 9 bases aligning to TRBD2. J gave up 8 bases and V 4 bases, and 16 bases lay outside the gene matches. CDR1 and CDR2 from the germline V gene are SGHNT and YYREEE (reference sequence). The CDR3 totals 17 residues. The CDR3 nucleotides read TGTGCCAGCAGCCTGGATATTGGGGGGGGACTAGCCCATGAGCAGTTCTTC. Residues: CASSLDIGGGLAHEQFF.

The chain has TRBV5-1 and TRBJ2-7, with 12 nucleotides matching TRBD1. CDR1 and CDR2 from the germline V gene are SGHRS and YFSETQ. This CDR3 spans 14 amino acids. V gave up 5 bases and J gave up 6 bases; unmatched junction bases: 6. The CDR3 loop reads CASRTGTGGSEQYF. The CDR3, as DNA: TGCGCCAGCAGGACCGGGACAGGGGGCTCCGAGCAGTACTTC.